Listed below are T cell receptor beta chains from one sample, sequenced in a study of blood T cell repertoires in COVID-19. This table comes from immunoSEQ multiplex PCR, and its TCRdb copy is limited to in-frame clones, with some not included. The data hold 250,000 to 350,000 clones, with around 89% observed a single time. Sequencing was done on a sample of peripheral blood. All receptors come from a young man with acute or convalescent COVID-19. The CDR3 runs from the conserved cysteine through the conserved F or W. Part of the rows lack a size; the others show once, few, many or a class for expanded clones.

CDR3 protein: CASSPAWGGRGDSPLHF
V gene: TRBV11-2
clone size: NA
J gene: TRBJ1-6

CDR3 protein: CASGDRTGGITDTQYF
V gene: TRBV28
clone size: NA
J gene: TRBJ2-3

CDR3 protein: CASRSLRDSGNTIYF
V gene: TRBV27
clone size: NA
J gene: TRBJ1-3

CDR3 protein: CASSKGPTGPSPGANVLTF
V gene: TRBV19
clone size: NA
J gene: TRBJ2-6

CDR3 protein: CASSQVPVWGWNTEAFF
V gene: TRBV4-1
clone size: NA
J gene: TRBJ1-1

CDR3 protein: CASSQGSGVPSYEQYF
V gene: TRBV4-1
clone size: NA
J gene: TRBJ2-7

CDR3 protein: CATSDEQGYGYTF
V gene: TRBV24-1
clone size: NA
J gene: TRBJ1-2

CDR3 protein: CASSIRPGRGDEQFF
V gene: TRBV19
clone size: NA
J gene: TRBJ2-1

CDR3 protein: CASSLIANTEAFF
V gene: TRBV12-3/TRBV12-4
clone size: NA
J gene: TRBJ1-1

CDR3 protein: CASRGRLGADTQYF
V gene: TRBV6-5
clone size: NA
J gene: TRBJ2-3

CDR3 protein: CASSLIGGPNTGELFF
V gene: TRBV7-3
clone size: NA
J gene: TRBJ2-2

CDR3 protein: CASSSTGGRRTDTQYF
V gene: TRBV5-1
clone size: NA
J gene: TRBJ2-3

CDR3 protein: CASSRASGGVLDTQYF
V gene: TRBV7-3
clone size: NA
J gene: TRBJ2-3

CDR3 protein: CASSVAWGVSYEQYF
V gene: TRBV9
clone size: NA
J gene: TRBJ2-7

CDR3 protein: CASSPLSASSYNEQFF
V gene: TRBV5-1
clone size: NA
J gene: TRBJ2-1

CDR3 protein: CASSSPGQGSTEAFF
V gene: TRBV13
clone size: NA
J gene: TRBJ1-1

CDR3 protein: CASRQEFNPSTDTQYF
V gene: TRBV5-4
clone size: NA
J gene: TRBJ2-3

CDR3 protein: CASELFSSWYQETQYF
V gene: TRBV7-9
clone size: once
J gene: TRBJ2-5

CDR3 protein: CASKRGTEAFF
V gene: TRBV2
clone size: once
J gene: TRBJ1-1

CDR3 protein: CSVDYAHGRPTIKTQYF
V gene: TRBV29-1
clone size: NA
J gene: TRBJ2-5

CDR3 protein: CASIRQGTEAFF
V gene: TRBV12-3/TRBV12-4
clone size: once
J gene: TRBJ1-1

CDR3 protein: CASSPRTGRGNTIYF
V gene: TRBV7-8
clone size: few
J gene: TRBJ1-3

CDR3 protein: CASSLGTGKTEQYF
V gene: TRBV27
clone size: NA
J gene: TRBJ2-7

CDR3 protein: CASSLDSPRSPLHF
V gene: TRBV27
clone size: once
J gene: TRBJ1-6

CDR3 protein: CASTDTHTEAFF
V gene: TRBV5-1
clone size: NA
J gene: TRBJ1-1

CDR3 protein: CASNPRQSYGYTF
V gene: TRBV6-5
clone size: NA
J gene: TRBJ1-2

CDR3 protein: CAWSPYSLFTGGGYGYTF
V gene: TRBV30
clone size: NA
J gene: TRBJ1-2

CDR3 protein: CASSFFGSYNEQFF
V gene: TRBV5-1
clone size: NA
J gene: TRBJ2-1

CDR3 protein: CASSQDLYSARFF
V gene: TRBV14
clone size: NA
J gene: TRBJ2-1

CDR3 protein: CATSRDASGGSLNVQYF
V gene: TRBV15
clone size: NA
J gene: TRBJ2-3

CDR3 protein: CASRDGQGTGNTIYF
V gene: TRBV5-6
clone size: NA
J gene: TRBJ1-3

CDR3 protein: CASGLLEKETQYF
V gene: TRBV12-5
clone size: NA
J gene: TRBJ2-5

CDR3 protein: CASSLITGGSNYGYTF
V gene: TRBV27
clone size: NA
J gene: TRBJ1-2

CDR3 protein: CASSSQTSGGADTQYF
V gene: TRBV5-1
clone size: NA
J gene: TRBJ2-3

CDR3 protein: CASSSLGQASNYGYTF
V gene: TRBV27
clone size: NA
J gene: TRBJ1-2

CDR3 protein: CASSIQGVGSPLHF
V gene: TRBV19
clone size: NA
J gene: TRBJ1-6

CDR3 protein: CAWSANGQGVHTF
V gene: TRBV30
clone size: NA
J gene: TRBJ1-2

CDR3 protein: CASSQTITGGFGYTF
V gene: TRBV9
clone size: NA
J gene: TRBJ1-2

CDR3 protein: CASSAKGQDWDEQYF
V gene: TRBV9
clone size: NA
J gene: TRBJ2-7

CDR3 protein: CASRQAGGGETQYF
V gene: TRBV3-1/TRBV3-2
clone size: NA
J gene: TRBJ2-5

CDR3 protein: CASRRYTEAFF
V gene: TRBV6-5
clone size: NA
J gene: TRBJ1-1

CDR3 protein: CASSPYMNTEAFF
V gene: TRBV7-2
clone size: NA
J gene: TRBJ1-1

CDR3 protein: CASSQQINQPQHF
V gene: TRBV6-5
clone size: NA
J gene: TRBJ1-5

CDR3 protein: CASSLFRGANTEAFF
V gene: TRBV5-1
clone size: once
J gene: TRBJ1-1

CDR3 protein: CASSFDRYTQYF
V gene: TRBV7-9
clone size: NA
J gene: TRBJ2-3

CDR3 protein: CASSVDASGEETQYF
V gene: TRBV9
clone size: NA
J gene: TRBJ2-5

CDR3 protein: CASGTKDEKLFF
V gene: TRBV28
clone size: few
J gene: TRBJ1-4

CDR3 protein: CASTPFRENTEAFF
V gene: TRBV19
clone size: once
J gene: TRBJ1-1

CDR3 protein: CASSVDGSSHQPQHF
V gene: TRBV14
clone size: NA
J gene: TRBJ1-5

CDR3 protein: CASSLDVAQGDNSPLHF
V gene: TRBV28
clone size: NA
J gene: TRBJ1-6

CDR3 protein: CASSYSGLGEQFF
V gene: TRBV3-1/TRBV3-2
clone size: NA
J gene: TRBJ2-1

CDR3 protein: CATAREGNQPQHF
V gene: TRBV19
clone size: NA
J gene: TRBJ1-5

CDR3 protein: CASSLDMMNTEAFF
V gene: TRBV5-4
clone size: few
J gene: TRBJ1-1

CDR3 protein: CASKEAGTSYEQYF
V gene: TRBV6-5
clone size: NA
J gene: TRBJ2-7

CDR3 protein: CASSFRVSVSTEAFF
V gene: TRBV6-5
clone size: NA
J gene: TRBJ1-1

CDR3 protein: CASSRGYLNTEAFF
V gene: TRBV3-1/TRBV3-2
clone size: NA
J gene: TRBJ1-1

CDR3 protein: CASSQTPGRNTEAFF
V gene: TRBV4-1
clone size: NA
J gene: TRBJ1-1

CDR3 protein: CASSRRAGNTEAFF
V gene: TRBV3-1/TRBV3-2
clone size: NA
J gene: TRBJ1-1

CDR3 protein: CASSELSSGLYNEQFF
V gene: TRBV18
clone size: once
J gene: TRBJ2-1

CDR3 protein: CASSQQGFYTF
V gene: TRBV4-1
clone size: few
J gene: TRBJ1-2